This T cell receptor (beta chain) was sequenced in a study of vaccination effects on CD4 cells after COVID-19. Pools of viral peptides were used by the ViraFEST assay to expand antigen-specific CD4+ T cells ahead of sequencing. When roughly eleven days of culture had elapsed, CD4+ T cells were isolated. Each vaccine recipient was nucleocapsid antibody negative and had no prior SARS-CoV-2 infection. In culture with around 10 IU/ml IL-2 and roughly 10 ug/ml peptides, PBMC were grown at fewer than 2.5 million per well. Of note for this clone: The antigen remains undetermined.

General study results and limits: Clones from infection and from vaccination both contracted markedly late after vaccination. There were few convalescent patients in the study and no early post-infection timepoints.

Using immunoSEQ multiplex PCR, the repertoire was profiled, and TCRdb retains in-frame clones only, with some absent. This sample has 50,000 to 60,000 clones, with under 70% found just once. CDR3 length equals 16 residues. The V gene's germline CDR1 is SEHNR and CDR2 FQNEAQ (reference sequence). V lost 5 bases, J lost 6 bases, and 13 bases stayed unmatched. The sample was CD4+ T cells from PBMCs cultured with SARS-CoV-2 spike peptides, taken before COVID-19 vaccination. The clonotype originates from a human donor who received a COVID-19 vaccine. The chain links TRBV7-9 to TRBJ1-1; TRBD1 matches 9 bases. The CDR3 bases are TGTGCCAGCAGCCTCCGCCCGGGACAGGGACGGCCTGAAGCTTTCTTT. It translates to CASSLRPGQGRPEAFF.